One and the same sample provided the 3 T cell receptor beta chains below, sequenced in a study of a mutant IDH1 vaccine in newly diagnosed glioma. Assay: immunoSEQ multiplex PCR; the TCRdb copy retains only in-frame clones and omits some. Seen here are about 94,000 clones, 85% to 90% observed once, and the top ten hold around 0.73%. Time point meaning: week 47, end of study. It was 300 ug of mutant IDH1 20-mer peptide that made up each vaccine dose, given with topical imiquimod. No antigens are known for them. The specimen was PBMCs, collected from a glioma patient whose treatment included an IDH1 peptide vaccine. These receptors were taken from a woman in her forties or fifties with glioma.

The rearrangement links TRBV5-1 to TRBJ2-7; 9 nucleotides agree with TRBD1. The germline V gene has CDR1 SGHRS and CDR2 YFSETQ. The CDR3 extends over 15 amino acids. Trimming cost V 0 bases and J 6 bases; bases outside gene matches: 7. This CDR3 is CASSLAGTGNREQYF. The CDR3 nucleotides are TGCGCCAGCAGCTTGGCCGGGACAGGGAACCGCGAGCAGTACTTC.

The V and J genes are TRBV6-1 and TRBJ2-7, with 10 nucleotides matching TRBD2. The CDR3 spans 15 residues. Germline CDR1 MNHNS, CDR2 SASEGT. With 4 bases clipped from V and 2 bases from J, the junction kept 5 bases outside the gene matches. The CDR3, as DNA: TGTGCCAGCAGTGCCCAGCGGGAGGGTACCTACGAGCAGTACTTC. Translating it yields CASSAQREGTYEQYF.

The chain couples TRBV4-1 to TRBJ1-2; 9 bases match TRBD1. The V and J ends lost 0 bases and 6 bases, in that order; junction bases with no gene match: 8. The CDR3 extends over 16 amino acids. Germline loops: CDR1 MGHRA, CDR2 YSYEKL. The CDR3, as DNA: TGCGCCAGCAGCCAAGATTGGACAGGGGAAGACCATGGCTACACCTTC. Translation: CASSQDWTGEDHGYTF.